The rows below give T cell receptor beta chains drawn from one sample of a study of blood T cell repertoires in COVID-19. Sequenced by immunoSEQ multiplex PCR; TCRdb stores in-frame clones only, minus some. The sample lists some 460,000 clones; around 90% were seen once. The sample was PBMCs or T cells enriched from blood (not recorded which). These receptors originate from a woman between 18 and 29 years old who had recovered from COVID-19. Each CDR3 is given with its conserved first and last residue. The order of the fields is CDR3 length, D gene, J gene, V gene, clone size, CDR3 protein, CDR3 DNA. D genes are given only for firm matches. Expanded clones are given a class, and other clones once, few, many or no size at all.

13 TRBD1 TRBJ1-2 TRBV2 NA CASSTTGNYGYTF TGTGCCAGCAGTACGACAGGGAACTATGGCTACACCTTC
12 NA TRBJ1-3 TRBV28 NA CASSLWENTIYF TGTGCCAGCAGTTTATGGGAGAACACCATATATTTT
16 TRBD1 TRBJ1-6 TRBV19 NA CATRGGRDDYNSPLHF TGTGCCACCCGAGGGGGCAGGGATGACTATAATTCACCCCTCCACTTT
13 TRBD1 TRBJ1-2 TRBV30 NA CASHMPGGRGYTF TGTGCCAGCCATATGCCAGGGGGACGTGGCTACACCTTC
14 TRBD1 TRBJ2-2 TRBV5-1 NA CASTLSQGNGELFF TGCGCCAGCACCCTGTCACAGGGGAACGGGGAGCTGTTTTTT
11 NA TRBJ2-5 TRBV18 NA CASSPEETQYF TGTGCCAGCTCACCCGAGGAGACCCAGTACTTC
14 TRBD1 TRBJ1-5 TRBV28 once CASSLAGGHQPQHF TGTGCCAGCAGTTTAGCAGGGGGCCATCAGCCCCAGCATTTT
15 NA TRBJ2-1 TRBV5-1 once CASSLQGGSYNEQFF TGCGCCAGCAGCTTGCAGGGAGGCTCCTACAATGAGCAGTTCTTC
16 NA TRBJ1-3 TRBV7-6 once CASSSAGFETGNTIYF TGTGCCAGCAGCTCCGCAGGGTTCGAAACTGGAAACACCATATATTTT
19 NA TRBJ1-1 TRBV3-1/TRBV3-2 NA CASSGRRIGTHIHNTEAFF TGTGCCAGCAGCGGACGGAGAATCGGGACACATATCCACAACACTGAAGCTTTCTTT
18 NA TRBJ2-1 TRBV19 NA CASSLRSGAASSYNEQFF TGTGCCAGTAGTCTAAGATCCGGAGCGGCGAGCTCCTACAATGAGCAGTTCTTC
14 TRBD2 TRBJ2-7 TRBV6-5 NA CASSSAGGRNEQYF TGTGCCAGCAGTTCAGCGGGGGGGCGGAACGAGCAGTACTTC
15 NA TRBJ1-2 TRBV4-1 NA CASSQDAGRRYGYTF TGCGCCAGCAGCCAAGACGCGGGGCGTCGCTATGGCTACACCTTC
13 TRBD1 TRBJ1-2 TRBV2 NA CASRGTAYYGYTF TGTGCCAGCAGGGGGACAGCTTACTATGGCTACACCTTC
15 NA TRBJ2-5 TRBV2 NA CASAGDGPLAETQYF TGTGCCAGCGCTGGCGACGGACCTCTAGCAGAGACCCAGTACTTC
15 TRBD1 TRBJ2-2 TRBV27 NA CASTWGDRYYGELFF TGTGCCAGCACCTGGGGGGACAGGTACTACGGGGAGCTGTTTTTT
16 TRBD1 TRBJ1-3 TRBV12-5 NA CASAADRGSSGNTIYF TGTGCTAGTGCCGCGGACAGGGGAAGCTCTGGAAACACCATATATTTT
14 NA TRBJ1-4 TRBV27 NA CASSLARWNEKLFF TGTGCCAGCAGTTTAGCCAGATGGAATGAAAAACTGTTTTTT
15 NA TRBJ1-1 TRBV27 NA CASSLLPGMNTEAFF TGTGCCAGCAGTTTATTACCGGGAATGAACACTGAAGCTTTCTTT
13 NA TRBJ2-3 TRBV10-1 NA CASSPGRIDTQYF TGCGCCAGCAGCCCTGGGAGGATAGATACGCAGTATTTT
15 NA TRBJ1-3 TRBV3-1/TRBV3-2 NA CASSVGHFSGNTIYF TGTGCCAGCAGCGTTGGGCACTTCTCTGGAAACACCATATATTTT
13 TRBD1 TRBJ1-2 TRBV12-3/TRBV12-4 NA CASSPGQEHGYTF TGTGCCAGCAGCCCCGGACAGGAACATGGCTACACCTTC
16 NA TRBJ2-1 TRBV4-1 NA CASSQVTVSSYNEQFF TGCGCCAGCAGCCAAGTGACAGTCAGCTCCTACAATGAGCAGTTCTTC
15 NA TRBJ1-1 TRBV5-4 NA CASSLGAGTNTEAFF TGTGCCAGCAGCTTGGGCGCGGGAACGAACACTGAAGCTTTCTTT
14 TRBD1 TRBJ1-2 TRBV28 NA CASSTFDRGYGYTF TGTGCCAGCAGTACCTTCGACAGGGGCTATGGCTACACCTTC
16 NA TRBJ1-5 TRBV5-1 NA CASSLLPGSSNQPQHF TGCGCCAGCAGCTTGCTCCCCGGGTCTAGCAATCAGCCCCAGCATTTT
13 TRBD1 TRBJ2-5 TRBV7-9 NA CASSPPGGASEDF TGTGCCAGCAGCCCCCCAGGGGGCGCCTCTGAGGACTTC
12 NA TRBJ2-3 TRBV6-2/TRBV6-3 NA CASSYSPALQDF TGTGCCAGCAGTTACTCGCCGGCACTTCAGGATTTT
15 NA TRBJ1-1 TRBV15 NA CATSGGGSGNTEAFF TGTGCCACCTCAGGAGGAGGGTCAGGGAACACTGAAGCTTTCTTT
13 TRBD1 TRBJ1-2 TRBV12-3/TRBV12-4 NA CASSATGVYGYTF TGTGCCAGCAGTGCGACAGGGGTCTATGGCTACACCTTC
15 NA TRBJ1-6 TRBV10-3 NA CAISESLSGEKPLHF TGTGCCATCAGTGAGTCTTTATCGGGGGAGAAACCCCTCCACTTT
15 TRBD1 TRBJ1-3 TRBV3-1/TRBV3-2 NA CASSHRQGRGNTIYF TGTGCCAGCAGCCACCGACAGGGGCGCGGAAACACCATATATTTT
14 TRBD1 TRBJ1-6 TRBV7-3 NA CASSLDRLDSPLHF TGTGCCAGCAGCTTGGACAGGCTAGATTCACCCCTCCACTTT
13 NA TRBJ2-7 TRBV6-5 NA CASSRTVTYEQYF TGTGCCAGCAGTCGGACAGTAACCTACGAGCAGTACTTC
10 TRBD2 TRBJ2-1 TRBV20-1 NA CSAERGEQFF TGCAGTGCCGAGCGGGGAGAGCAGTTCTTC
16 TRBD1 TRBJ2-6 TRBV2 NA CASTEQGQSGANVLTF TGTGCCAGCACTGAACAGGGGCAGTCTGGGGCCAACGTCCTGACTTTC
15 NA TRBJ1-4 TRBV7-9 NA CASSLAHGGSEKLFF TGTGCCAGCAGCTTAGCGCACGGCGGGAGCGAAAAACTGTTTTTT
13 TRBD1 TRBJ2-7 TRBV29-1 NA CSVRDRDSYEQYF TGCAGCGTCCGGGACAGGGACTCCTACGAGCAGTACTTC
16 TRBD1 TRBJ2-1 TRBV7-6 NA CASSARQGIIDNEQFF TGTGCCAGCAGCGCAAGACAGGGGATCATCGACAATGAGCAGTTCTTC
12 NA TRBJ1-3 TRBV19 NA CASTGLGNTIYF TGTGCCAGTACAGGGCTGGGAAACACCATATATTTT